The T cell receptor (beta chain) described here comes from a study of cytomegalovirus exposure and HLA in healthy donors. It was with 60 Vbeta and 13 Jbeta primers that the PCR ran. This table comes from immunoSEQ multiplex PCR, and its TCRdb copy is limited to in-frame clones, with some not included. This table holds over 100,000 clones, 72% found once. V lost 0 bases, J lost 3 bases, and 7 bases lay in between. CDR1 and CDR2 (germline): SGDLS, YYNGEE. There are 13 residues in the CDR3. The chain combines TRBV9 with TRBJ2-7; D unresolved. The sample comprised PBMCs. The sequence derives from a middle-aged man in good health and CMV-seropositive. CDR3 loop: CASSVAIVYEQYF. The CDR3 nucleotides are TGTGCCAGCAGCGTAGCGATAGTCTACGAGCAGTACTTC.